These 13 T cell receptor beta chains came from one sample sequenced in a study of blood T cells in healthy people across ages. Together with a sample-barcoded 5' primer, a J-beta primer mix was included in a second PCR lasting about 7 to 11 cycles. TCRdb processed the 5' RACE reads anew with MiXCR; each CDR3 protein has one entry. The sample includes approximately 320,000 distinct CDR3 sequences, roughly 26% seen only once; the top ten take over 25%. Input material: blood. The receptors were gathered from a woman in her 70s in good health.

In this sample, this clonotype turned up a few times. This rearrangement joins TRBV6-5 to TRBJ2-6; D is undetermined. The V and J ends lost 3 bases and 1 base respectively, with 13 bases between them. CDR1 and CDR2 from the germline V gene are MNHEY and SVGAGI. The CDR3 totals 17 residues. CDR3 sequence: CASSYIISQSGANVLTF. CDR3 nucleotide sequence: TGTGCCAGCAGTTATATAATATCGCAGTCTGGGGCCAACGTCCTGACTTTC.

Only a few counts were recorded for this clonotype. The J gene is TRBJ2-1, the V gene TRBV20-1, with 8 nucleotides matching TRBD2. The CDR3 spans 13 residues. Germline trimming cut 5 bases from V and 10 bases from J; bases unmatched to any gene: 10. The germline gives CDR1 DFQATT, CDR2 SNEGSKA (reference sequence). The CDR3 sequence is CSASTGTRSEQFF. CDR3 bases: TGCAGTGCTTCAACCGGGACTAGATCCGAGCAGTTCTTC.

The rearrangement uses TRBV20-1 and TRBJ2-7; 9 bases line up with TRBD2. Germline CDR1 reads DFQATT; CDR2 reads SNEGSKA (reference sequence). This CDR3 is 13 amino acids long. The junction had 1 base not matched to a gene; V was cut back by 1 base and J by 3 bases. The CDR3 protein is CSARGTSDYEQYF. The CDR3 DNA reads TGCAGTGCTAGAGGGACTAGCGACTACGAGCAGTACTTC.

The chain combines TRBV20-1 with TRBJ2-3; possible D gene TRBD1, 6 bases. CDR3 length equals 15 residues. Germline V gene lookup returns CDR1 DFQATT and CDR2 SNEGSKA (reference sequence). Trimming removed 0 bases at V and 6 bases at J, with 16 bases between. CDR3: CSAREPTGRPDTQYF. CDR3 coding DNA: TGCAGTGCTAGAGAACCGACAGGAAGACCCGATACGCAGTATTTT.

This clonotype has ten or more counts. The chain employs TRBV29-1 and TRBJ2-3, with D possibly being TRBD2 (5 bases). With 4 bases removed from V and 2 bases from J, the gap between germline ends came to 7 bases. This CDR3 region has 12 residues. Germline V gives CDR1 SQVTM, CDR2 ANQGSEA. This CDR3 reads CSVGGHTDTQYF. The CDR3 DNA reads TGCAGCGTTGGCGGGCACACAGATACGCAGTATTTT.

This chain uses TRBV6-2 or TRBV6-3 with TRBJ2-7, with 8 nucleotides matching TRBD2. The CDR3 is 15 residues long. Germline V gene data show CDR1 as MNHEY and CDR2 as SVGEGT. V lost 6 bases and J lost 4; bases outside the gene matches: 11. The CDR3 reads CASSSPGLGHYEQYF. The CDR3 nucleotides read TGTGCCAGCAGCTCACCGGGACTAGGGCATTACGAGCAGTACTTC.

The V call is TRBV18, the J call TRBJ2-7; 8 bases are a match to TRBD1. Germline V gene lookup returns CDR1 KGHSH and CDR2 LQKENI. This CDR3 comprises 14 residues. The V and J ends lost 6 bases and 1 base, in that order; junction bases with no gene match: 5. The CDR3 is CASSTGAPSYEQYF. CDR3 nucleotides: TGTGCCAGCTCGACAGGGGCCCCGTCCTACGAGCAGTACTTC.

The V and J genes are TRBV6-5 and TRBJ2-5, with D possibly matching TRBD2 (6 bases). The germline CDR1 and CDR2 sequences are MNHEY and SVGAGI. The CDR3 has 14 amino acids. V dropped 9 bases and J dropped 6 bases, with 20 bases sitting between them. The CDR3 is CARCPDRGRKTQYF. CDR3 nucleotide sequence: TGTGCCAGATGCCCAGACCGGGGGAGAAAGACCCAGTACTTC.

This clonotype appeared many times. The chain joins TRBV29-1 to TRBJ2-1; D gene uncertain. This CDR3 is 10 amino acids long. Between the trimmed V and J ends, which lost 4 bases and 10 bases, there was a span of 8 bases. CDR1 and CDR2 from the germline V gene are SQVTM and ANQGSEA. The CDR3 bases are TGCAGCGTTGCGAACGAGGAGCAGTTCTTC. This sequence encodes CSVANEEQFF.

This clonotype was seen a handful of times. This chain joins TRBV7-2 and TRBJ2-7; 7 positions agree with TRBD2. This CDR3 is built from 15 residues. Germline V CDR1 and CDR2: SGHTA, FQGNSA. V trimming: 5 bases; J trimming: 3 bases; junction bases outside the gene matches: 10. CDR3 in amino acids: CASSPVVREGYEQYF. The CDR3 DNA is TGTGCCAGCAGCCCCGTCGTCAGGGAGGGCTACGAGCAGTACTTC. The full variable domain, its missing parts supplied by reference TRBV7-2 and TRBJ2-7, is GAGVSQSPSNKVTEKGKDVELRCDPISGHTALYWYRQSLGQGLEFLIYFQGNSAPDKSGLPSDRFSAERTGGSVSTLTIQRTQQEDSAVYLCASSPVVREGYEQYFGPGTRLTVT.

This clonotype was observed a handful of times. The chain carries TRBV7-2 and TRBJ2-5; TRBD2 matches at 8 bases. J gave up 3 bases and V 5 bases, and 11 bases lay outside the gene matches. The CDR3 is made up of 16 amino acids. Germline V gene data show CDR1 as SGHTA and CDR2 as FQGNSA. CDR3 coding DNA: TGTGCCAGCAGCATAGGGGGGGGACTAGGGGAAGAGACCCAGTACTTC. Its protein product is CASSIGGGLGEETQYF.

V gene TRBV5-1 combines with J gene TRBJ1-2; no clear D gene. Germline V gene sequence: CDR1 SGHRS, CDR2 YFSETQ. The CDR3 covers 13 residues. The germline V and J ends were trimmed by 0 bases and 3 bases, with 6 bases remaining between them. CDR3 loop: CASSLELDYGYTF. DNA for the CDR3: TGCGCCAGCAGCTTGGAACTGGACTATGGCTACACCTTC. The whole variable domain, filled in from reference TRBV5-1 and TRBJ1-2, reads KAGVTQTPRYLIKTRGQQVTLSCSPISGHRSVSWYQQTPGQGLQFLFEYFSETQRNKGNFPGRFSGRQFSNSRSEMNVSTLELGDSALYLCASSLELDYGYTFGSGTRLTVV.

The rearrangement uses TRBV29-1 and TRBJ2-1, with 7 bases identical to TRBD2. This CDR3 is 16 amino acids long. CDR1 is SQVTM, CDR2 ANQGSEA, per germline. Losses at the gene ends were 5 bases for V and 3 bases for J; bases not matched to a gene: 13. The CDR3 reads CSVTGLVVKIYNEQFF. The CDR3 coding sequence is TGCAGCGTTACCGGACTAGTCGTCAAGATCTACAATGAGCAGTTCTTC.